The rows below give T cell receptor beta chains drawn from one sample of a study of OX40 agonist ivuxolimab in advanced cancers. Sequencing was performed with immunoSEQ multiplex PCR; in TCRdb, only in-frame clones are kept and a portion is missing. The sample has over 55,000 clones, approximately 90% seen once. The sequences come from CD4+ or CD8+ T cells sorted from blood, collected in a trial of the OX40 agonist ivuxolimab. The receptors originated from an adult with an advanced solid tumor such as melanoma, head and neck, liver or kidney cancer. The CDR3 runs from the conserved cysteine through the conserved F or W. Fields, in order: V gene, CDR3 protein.

>TRBV7-6
CASSRRDRVSGNTIYF
>TRBV19
CASRDDPSSYEQYF
>TRBV19
CASSMPGGADYGYTF
>TRBV2
CASSERRTSGTDTQYF
>TRBV5-1
CASRPGTENNSPLHF
>TRBV14
CASSLGSGFLNSGANVLTF
>TRBV7-9
CASSMTGETQYF
>TRBV2
CASTVRGYAIYEQYF
>TRBV19
CASSLRGSGANVLTF
>TRBV5-4
CASSLGQGLDNEQFF
>TRBV10-3
CATLPGQNYGYTF
>TRBV7-2
CASSPTQGAYTEAFF
>TRBV5-1
CASSWAWRGETQYF
>TRBV7-9
CASSPPGLSTQYF
>TRBV10-1
CASSEHGLNTEAFF
>TRBV5-6
CASSFIGTGSFRSYGYTF
>TRBV5-4
CASSLGGTTYEQYF
>TRBV15
CATSRDLGGYTEAFF
>TRBV25-1
CASSGLTEQYF
>TRBV2
CASSVGWGEQYF
>TRBV7-8
CASRKQGNTGELFF
>TRBV18
CASSPRGNPTLYGYTF
>TRBV7-9
CASSRWAGVGTDTQYF
>TRBV6-1
CASRQGPSNTEAFF
>TRBV13
CASSDQSTRTGGYTF
>TRBV6-5
CASRRQGSPYGYTF
>TRBV29-1
CSVDFTPISTEAFF
>TRBV5-1
CASSSLAGILENEQFF
>TRBV2
CASSPTRTEAFF
>TRBV10-2
CASRDRMNTEAFF
>TRBV18
CASSPQGHSGNTIYF
>TRBV6-5
CASSTGTSGTYEQYF
>TRBV7-2
CASSGTGGGYGYTF
>TRBV19
CASRRQGADTQYF
>TRBV28
CASSFFGLLGEQYF
>TRBV10-2
CASSDNGRGGLISYNEQFF
>TRBV19
CASSMRGNSPLHF
>TRBV19
CASKGGLRTDTQYF
>TRBV4-1
CASSQTSDRDTQYF
>TRBV7-9
CASRKTSGGEDTQYF
>TRBV7-2
CASSLQGVNTEAFF
>TRBV19
CASSTWDRPGRQYF
>TRBV27
CASSPRLLVRNNEQFF
>TRBV21-1
CARRMRGKYNEQFF
>TRBV6-1
CASSEAGYEQYF
>TRBV7-2
CASSFRGQQETQYF
>TRBV19
CASSPQELGGNTIYF
>TRBV7-2
CASSLGQQETQYF
>TRBV14
CASSPGTGRSSPLHF
>TRBV4-1
CASSLTGGAEQFF
>TRBV6-1
CASSEQEAGAAFF
>TRBV5-6
CASSYKGAGANVLTF
>TRBV6-4
CASSDWTGGGTDTQYF